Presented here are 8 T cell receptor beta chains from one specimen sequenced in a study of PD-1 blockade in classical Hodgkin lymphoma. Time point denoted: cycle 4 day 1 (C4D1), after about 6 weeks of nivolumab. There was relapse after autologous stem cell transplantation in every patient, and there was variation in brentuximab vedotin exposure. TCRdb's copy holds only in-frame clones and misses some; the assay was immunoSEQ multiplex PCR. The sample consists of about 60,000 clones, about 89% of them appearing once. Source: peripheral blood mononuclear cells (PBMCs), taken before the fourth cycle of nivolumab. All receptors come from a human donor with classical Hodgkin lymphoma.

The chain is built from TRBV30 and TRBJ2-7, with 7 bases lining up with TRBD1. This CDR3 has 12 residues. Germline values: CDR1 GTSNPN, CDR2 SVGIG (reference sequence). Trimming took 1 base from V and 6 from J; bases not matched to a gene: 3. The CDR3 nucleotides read TGTGCCTGGAGTGGGACAGGAGGCGAGCAGTACTTC. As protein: CAWSGTGGEQYF. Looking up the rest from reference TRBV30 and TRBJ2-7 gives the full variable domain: SQTIHQWPATLVQPVGSPLSLECTVEGTSNPNLYWYRQAAGRGLQLLFYSVGIGQISSEVPQNLSASRPQDRQFILSSKKLLLSDSGFYLCAWSGTGGEQYFGPGTRLTVT.

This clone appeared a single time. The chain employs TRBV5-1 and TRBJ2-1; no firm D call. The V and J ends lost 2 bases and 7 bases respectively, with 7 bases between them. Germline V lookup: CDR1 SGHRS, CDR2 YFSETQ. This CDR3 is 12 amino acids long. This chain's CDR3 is CASSFSGNEQFF. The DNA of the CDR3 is TGCGCCAGCAGCTTCTCAGGTAATGAGCAGTTCTTC.

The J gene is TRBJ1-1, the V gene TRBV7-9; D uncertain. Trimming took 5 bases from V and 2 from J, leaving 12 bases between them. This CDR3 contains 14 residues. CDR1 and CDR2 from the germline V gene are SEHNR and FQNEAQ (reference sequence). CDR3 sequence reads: CASSRDLTNTEAFF. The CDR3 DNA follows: TGTGCCAGCAGCCGCGACTTGACAAACACTGAAGCTTTCTTT.

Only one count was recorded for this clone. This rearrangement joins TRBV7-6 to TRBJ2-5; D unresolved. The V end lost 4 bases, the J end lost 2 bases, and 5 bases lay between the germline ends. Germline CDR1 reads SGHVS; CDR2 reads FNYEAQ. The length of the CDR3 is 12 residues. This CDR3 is CASSWVQETQYF. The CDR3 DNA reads TGTGCCAGCAGCTGGGTTCAAGAGACCCAGTACTTC.

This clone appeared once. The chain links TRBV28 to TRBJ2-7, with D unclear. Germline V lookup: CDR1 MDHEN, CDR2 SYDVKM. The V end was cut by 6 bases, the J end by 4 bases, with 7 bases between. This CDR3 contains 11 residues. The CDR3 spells CASRSLYEQYF. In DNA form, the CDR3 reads TGTGCCAGCAGGTCCCTTTACGAGCAGTACTTC. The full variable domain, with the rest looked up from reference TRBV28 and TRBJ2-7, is DVKVTQSSRYLVKRTGEKVFLECVQDMDHENMFWYRQDPGLGLRLIYFSYDVKMKEKGDIPEGYSVSREKKERFSLILESASTNQTSMYLCASRSLYEQYFGPGTRLTVT.

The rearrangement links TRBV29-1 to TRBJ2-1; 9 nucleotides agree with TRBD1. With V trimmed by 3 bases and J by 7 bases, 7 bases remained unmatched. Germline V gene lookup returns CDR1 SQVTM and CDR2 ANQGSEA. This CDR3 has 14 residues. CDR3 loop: CSVDRQGVMNEQFF. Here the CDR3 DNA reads TGCAGCGTTGATAGACAGGGGGTTATGAATGAGCAGTTCTTC.

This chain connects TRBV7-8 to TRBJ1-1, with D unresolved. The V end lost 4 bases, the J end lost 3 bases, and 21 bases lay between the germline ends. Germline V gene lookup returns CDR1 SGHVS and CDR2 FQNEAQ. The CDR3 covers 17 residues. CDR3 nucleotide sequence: TGTGCCAGCAGCTCCTACCTCAAGAGACGATCAGACACTGAAGCTTTCTTT. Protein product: CASSSYLKRRSDTEAFF.

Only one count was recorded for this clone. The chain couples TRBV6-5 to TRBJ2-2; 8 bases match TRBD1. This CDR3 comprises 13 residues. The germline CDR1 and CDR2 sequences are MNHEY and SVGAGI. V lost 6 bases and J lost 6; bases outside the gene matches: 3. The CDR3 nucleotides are TGTGCCAGCAGAAGACAGGGGCCCGGGGAGCTGTTTTTT. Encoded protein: CASRRQGPGELFF.